These 27 T cell receptor beta chains came from one sample sequenced in a study of blood T cell repertoires in COVID-19. Profiling relied on immunoSEQ multiplex PCR, and the TCRdb table lists in-frame clones only, not all of them. The profile shows about 75,000 clones, approximately 88% of them singletons. Sequencing input: peripheral blood. The origin of the receptors is a woman in her 70s with acute or convalescent COVID-19.

This rearrangement joins TRBV5-4 to TRBJ2-3; TRBD1 agrees at 8 bases. The CDR3 sequence is 18 residues long. From germline, CDR1 is SGHNT and CDR2 YYREEE (reference sequence). With V trimmed by 4 bases and J by 2 bases, 15 bases remained unmatched. In DNA, the CDR3 is TGTGCCAGCAGCGGGTCGGACAGGGCTGAGGTTTACACAGATACGCAGTATTTT. Translated, it gives CASSGSDRAEVYTDTQYF.

This clone came up once. The rearrangement links TRBV28 to TRBJ1-2, with 7 bases that match TRBD1. Germline CDR1 reads MDHEN; CDR2 reads SYDVKM. CDR3 length: 16 residues. V shed 7 bases and J 1 base; nucleotides not matched to a gene: 12. CDR3: CASTPTGPHFNYGYTF. CDR3 in DNA: TGTGCCAGCACCCCGACAGGGCCCCACTTTAACTATGGCTACACCTTC.

This clone appeared a few times. The J gene is TRBJ2-1, the V gene TRBV7-9; 12 nucleotides align to TRBD2. V was clipped by 5 bases and J by 10 bases; unmatched bases: 9. This CDR3 contains 15 residues. CDR1 and CDR2 from the germline V gene are SEHNR and FQNEAQ (reference sequence). The CDR3 coding sequence is TGTGCCAGCAGCCCTCTAGCGGGGGGGCCAAACGAGCAGTTCTTC. Its translation is CASSPLAGGPNEQFF.

The J gene is TRBJ2-3, the V gene TRBV7-9; 9 positions agree with TRBD1. J gave up 4 bases and V 3 bases, and 5 bases lay outside the gene matches. The germline gives CDR1 SEHNR, CDR2 FQNEAQ (reference sequence). The CDR3 extends over 15 amino acids. The CDR3 DNA reads TGTGCCAGCAGCTTGGGACAGGGTTTCCCAGATACGCAGTATTTT. Translated: CASSLGQGFPDTQYF.

The V gene is TRBV18, the J gene TRBJ2-7; tentative D call: TRBD2 (6 bases). Germline V CDR1 and CDR2: KGHSH, LQKENI. The V and J ends lost 5 bases and 3 bases respectively, with 14 bases between them. The CDR3 runs to 14 residues. CDR3 in amino acids: CASSDLVGGYEQYF. The CDR3 DNA is TGTGCCAGCTCAGACTTAGTGGGGGGCTACGAGCAGTACTTC.

The rearrangement uses TRBV6-4 and TRBJ1-1; a possible D gene is TRBD1 (6 bases). CDR3 length: 15 amino acids. Germline V gene data show CDR1 as MRHNA and CDR2 as SNTAGT. The V and J ends lost 4 bases and 0 bases respectively, with 12 bases between them. The CDR3 region has the DNA TGTGCCAGCAGTGTACAGGGCGGAATGAACACTGAAGCTTTCTTT. The encoded protein is CASSVQGGMNTEAFF.

This sequence joins TRBV28 and TRBJ1-6; 7 nucleotides line up with TRBD1. V shed 6 bases and J 6 bases; nucleotides not matched to a gene: 2. CDR1 and CDR2 from the germline V gene are MDHEN and SYDVKM. The CDR3 runs to 13 residues. The CDR3 spells CASRDRSNSPLHF. The CDR3 region has the DNA TGTGCCAGCAGGGACAGGAGTAATTCACCCCTCCACTTT. The variable domain in full, with the rest retrieved from reference TRBV28 and TRBJ1-6, is DVKVTQSSRYLVKRTGEKVFLECVQDMDHENMFWYRQDPGLGLRLIYFSYDVKMKEKGDIPEGYSVSREKKERFSLILESASTNQTSMYLCASRDRSNSPLHFGNGTRLTVT.

The chain combines TRBV19 with TRBJ2-7; TRBD1 is a possible D gene (6 bases). The germline V gene has CDR1 LNHDA and CDR2 SQIVND (reference sequence). The CDR3 consists of 14 residues. The V gene lost 10 bases and the J gene lost 0 bases, with 16 bases spanning the gap. This CDR3 reads CATTSDRNSYEQYF. The CDR3 DNA reads TGTGCCACTACTTCCGACAGGAACTCCTACGAGCAGTACTTC.

The chain combines TRBV29-1 with TRBJ2-7, with D possibly being TRBD2 (5 bases). The V end was cut by 7 bases, the J end by 2 bases, with 21 bases between. This CDR3 has 15 amino acids. Per the germline V gene, CDR1 is SQVTM and CDR2 is ANQGSEA. This CDR3 is CSGILLGGPAYEQYF. CDR3 bases: TGCAGCGGAATCTTGCTGGGCGGGCCAGCCTACGAGCAGTACTTC.

This chain connects TRBV25-1 to TRBJ2-5, with D unclear. Germline loops: CDR1 MGHDK, CDR2 SYGVNS. Between the trimmed V and J ends, which lost 6 bases and 5 bases, there was a span of 7 bases. The CDR3 sequence is 11 residues long. Written as DNA, the CDR3 is TGTGCCAGCAGCCCCCTGGAGACCCAGTACTTC. Translation: CASSPLETQYF.

This sequence joins TRBV9 and TRBJ2-1, with D perhaps matching TRBD2 (5 bases). Germline V gene lookup returns CDR1 SGDLS and CDR2 YYNGEE. V gave up 0 bases and J gave up 2 bases, with 12 bases separating them. This CDR3 has 16 amino acids. In DNA form, the CDR3 reads TGTGCCAGCAGCGTAGGACTAAACGTACCCTACAATGAGCAGTTCTTC. It is translated as CASSVGLNVPYNEQFF.

The chain uses TRBV19 and TRBJ1-2, with 9 bases that match TRBD1. The germline CDR1 and CDR2 sequences are LNHDA and SQIVND (reference sequence). This CDR3 is 13 amino acids long. V lost 8 bases, J lost 2 bases, and 3 bases stayed unmatched. CDR3 DNA: TGTGCCAGTGGGACAGGGAGGAACTATGGCTACACCTTC. It codes for CASGTGRNYGYTF.

The genes are TRBV27 and TRBJ1-1; TRBD1 agrees at 7 bases. Trimming cost V 4 bases and J 5 bases; bases outside gene matches: 10. This CDR3 spans 15 amino acids. CDR1 and CDR2 (germline): MNHEY, SMNVEV (reference sequence). CDR3 sequence: CASSSPQGGDTEAFF. CDR3 in DNA: TGTGCCAGCAGTTCCCCTCAGGGGGGTGATACTGAAGCTTTCTTT.

This chain links TRBV3-1 (or the pseudogene TRBV3-2) with TRBJ1-4; unclear D gene. The CDR3 loop spans 14 amino acids. Germline V gives CDR1 LGHDT, CDR2 YNNKEL (reference sequence). V was pared by 1 base and J by 4 bases, with 7 bases between. The CDR3 DNA sequence: TGTGCCAGCAGCCAAGGTCGGGTTAATGAAAAACTGTTTTTT. Translation gives CASSQGRVNEKLFF.

This CDR3 is CASSSARWYTEAFF. The CDR3 DNA reads TGTGCCAGCAGCTCCGCTCGGTGGTACACTGAAGCTTTCTTT. This chain connects TRBV13 to TRBJ1-1; D ambiguous. Trimming stripped 4 bases from V and 3 bases from J, with 12 bases between. This CDR3 has 14 amino acids. Germline-derived CDR1 and CDR2 are PRHDT and FYEKMQ (reference sequence).

This clone has only one observation. The gene calls are TRBV27 and TRBJ1-5, with D perhaps matching TRBD1 (6 bases). The CDR3 has 15 amino acids. With 3 bases removed from V and 6 bases from J, the gap between germline ends came to 15 bases. Germline CDR1 and CDR2: MNHEY and SMNVEV (reference sequence). The CDR3 DNA reads as TGTGCCAGCAGTTTCCCACAGGGAGGGAGTCAGCCCCAGCATTTT. Amino acid sequence: CASSFPQGGSQPQHF.

J is TRBJ1-5 and V is TRBV12-3 or TRBV12-4; the D gene is possibly TRBD1 (5 bases). The V end lost 6 bases, the J end lost 4 bases, and 7 bases lay between the germline ends. The CDR3 covers 12 residues. This chain's CDR3 is CASRQDNQPQHF. CDR3 bases: TGTGCCAGCAGACAGGATAATCAGCCCCAGCATTTT.

The genes are TRBV27 and TRBJ1-1; D is perhaps TRBD1 (5 bases). This CDR3 region has 16 residues. Trimming removed 5 bases at V and 1 base at J, with 17 bases between. Germline CDR1 is MNHEY and CDR2 is SMNVEV (reference sequence). The CDR3 here is CASSPLSGHENTEAFF. In DNA form, the CDR3 reads TGTGCCAGCAGTCCCCTTTCAGGACACGAGAACACTGAAGCTTTCTTT.

J is TRBJ2-1 and V is TRBV6-2 or TRBV6-3; no clear D gene. The CDR3 sequence is 12 residues long. Trimming left V 2 bases short and J 8 bases short, with 7 bases between. Germline lookup yields CDR1 MNHEY and CDR2 SVGEGT. CDR3 sequence: CASSYPEDEQFF. CDR3 DNA sequence: TGTGCCAGCAGTTACCCCGAGGATGAGCAGTTCTTC.

The chain recombines TRBV20-1 with TRBJ1-4; 8 nucleotides match TRBD1. The germline CDR1 and CDR2 sequences are DFQATT and SNEGSKA (reference sequence). J lost 5 bases, V lost 3 bases, and 17 bases had no gene match. CDR3 length: 18 residues. The CDR3 here is CSASPPQGAEGLNEKLFF. The CDR3 DNA sequence: TGCAGTGCTAGTCCACCTCAGGGGGCGGAGGGACTGAATGAAAAACTGTTTTTT.

The gene calls are TRBV27 and TRBJ2-2; TRBD2 aligns across 7 bases. Germline V gene sequence: CDR1 MNHEY, CDR2 SMNVEV (reference sequence). This CDR3 is built from 15 residues. Losses at the gene ends were 6 bases for V and 7 bases for J; bases not matched to a gene: 11. CDR3 sequence reads: CASSQNPWGGGELFF. The CDR3 DNA reads as TGTGCCAGCAGCCAAAACCCTTGGGGGGGCGGGGAGCTGTTTTTT.

The gene calls are TRBV28 and TRBJ1-5; D possibly corresponds to TRBD1 (5 bases). CDR3 length: 15 amino acids. The ends were cut back, 7 bases at V and 0 bases at J, with 13 bases in the middle. CDR1 MDHEN and CDR2 SYDVKM come from the germline V gene. The CDR3 DNA is TGTGCCAGCAATTCTGGGGCCTATAGCAATCAGCCCCAGCATTTT. Protein product: CASNSGAYSNQPQHF.

The chain recombines TRBV11-2 with TRBJ2-5; 14 bases match TRBD2. The CDR3 extends over 17 amino acids. Germline loops: CDR1 SGHAT, CDR2 FQNNGV. V shed 5 bases, J shed 4 bases, and the junction held 9 bases outside the gene matches. The CDR3, as DNA: TGTGCCAGCAGCCCCGGGACTAGCGGGGGTGGGAGAGAGACCCAGTACTTC. Amino acid sequence: CASSPGTSGGGRETQYF. Full variable domain (outside the CDR3, taken from reference TRBV11-2 and TRBJ2-5): EAGVAQSPRYKIIEKRQSVAFWCNPISGHATLYWYQQILGQGPKLLIQFQNNGVVDDSQLPKDRFSAERLKGVDSTLKIQPAKLEDSAVYLCASSPGTSGGGRETQYFGPGTRLLVL.

The rearrangement uses TRBV27 and TRBJ1-2; weak D call: TRBD1 (6 bases). This CDR3 has 16 amino acids. Trimming shortened V by 0 bases and J by 4 bases, and 15 bases separated the two germline ends. The germline CDR1 and CDR2 sequences are MNHEY and SMNVEV (reference sequence). The CDR3: CASSLSIPGDSYGYTF. The DNA of the CDR3 is TGTGCCAGCAGTTTATCGATACCAGGGGATAGCTATGGCTACACCTTC.

The chain combines TRBV27 with TRBJ1-1; TRBD1 is a possible D gene (6 bases). V was trimmed by 11 bases and J by 1 base, leaving 17 bases between them. The length of the CDR3 is 14 residues. Germline V gene sequence: CDR1 MNHEY, CDR2 SMNVEV (reference sequence). The CDR3 is CAARPGGPNTEAFF. As DNA, the CDR3 is TGTGCCGCCCGACCCGGGGGGCCGAACACTGAAGCTTTCTTT.

This rearrangement joins TRBV5-1 to TRBJ2-7; a weak D match, TRBD1 (5 bases). The CDR3 has 13 amino acids. CDR1 SGHRS and CDR2 YFSETQ come from the germline V gene. The V end lost 4 bases, the J end lost 2 bases, and 10 bases lay between the germline ends. DNA for the CDR3: TGCGCCAGCAGCCAACCAGGGACCTACGAGCAGTACTTC. Translation: CASSQPGTYEQYF.

The chain is built from TRBV5-1 and TRBJ1-6, with TRBD1 matching 9 bases. The CDR3 consists of 15 residues. Looked up from germline, CDR1 is SGHRS and CDR2 is YFSETQ. The V segment lost 1 base and the J segment 7 bases; nucleotides outside the gene matches: 3. The CDR3 protein is CASSLTGTGNSPLHF. CDR3 DNA sequence: TGCGCCAGCAGCTTGACCGGGACAGGGAATTCACCCCTCCACTTT. The entire variable domain, with the rest obtained from reference TRBV5-1 and TRBJ1-6, is as follows: KAGVTQTPRYLIKTRGQQVTLSCSPISGHRSVSWYQQTPGQGLQFLFEYFSETQRNKGNFPGRFSGRQFSNSRSEMNVSTLELGDSALYLCASSLTGTGNSPLHFGNGTRLTVT.